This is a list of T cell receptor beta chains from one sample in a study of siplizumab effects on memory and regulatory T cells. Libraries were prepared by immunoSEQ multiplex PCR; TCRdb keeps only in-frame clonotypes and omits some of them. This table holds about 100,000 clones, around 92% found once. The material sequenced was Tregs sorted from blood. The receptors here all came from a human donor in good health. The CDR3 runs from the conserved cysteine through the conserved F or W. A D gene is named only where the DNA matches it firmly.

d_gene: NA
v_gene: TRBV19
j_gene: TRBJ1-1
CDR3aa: CASSSPGLAEAFF

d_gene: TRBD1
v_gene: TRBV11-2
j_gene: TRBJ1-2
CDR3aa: CASSQRTGYGYTF

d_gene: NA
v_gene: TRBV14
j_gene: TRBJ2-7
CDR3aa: CASSQDGIGEQYF

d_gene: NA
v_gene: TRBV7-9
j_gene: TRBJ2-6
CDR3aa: CASSPETGSSGANVLTF

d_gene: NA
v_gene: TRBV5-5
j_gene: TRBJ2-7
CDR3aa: CASSLKGVSGYEQYF

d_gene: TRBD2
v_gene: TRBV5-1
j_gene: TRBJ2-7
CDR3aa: CASSRRTSGGTYEQYF

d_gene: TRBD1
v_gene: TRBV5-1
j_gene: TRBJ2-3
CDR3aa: CASSLARLGQGAAQYF

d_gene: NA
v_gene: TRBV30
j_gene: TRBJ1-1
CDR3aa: CAWTSWGMNTEAFF

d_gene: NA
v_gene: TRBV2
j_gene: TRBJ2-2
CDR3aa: CASSVQPTGTGELFF

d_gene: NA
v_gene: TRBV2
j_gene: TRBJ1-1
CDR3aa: CASTPRAGNTEAFF

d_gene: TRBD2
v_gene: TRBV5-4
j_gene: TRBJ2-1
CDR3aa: CASSIGLAGDNEQFF

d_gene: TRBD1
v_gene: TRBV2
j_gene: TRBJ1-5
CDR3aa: CASRRGTGGNQPQHF

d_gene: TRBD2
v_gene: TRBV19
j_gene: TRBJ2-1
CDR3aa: CASCARSVAGGYNEQFF

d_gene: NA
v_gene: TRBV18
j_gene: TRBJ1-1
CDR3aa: CASSLTPVYTEAFF

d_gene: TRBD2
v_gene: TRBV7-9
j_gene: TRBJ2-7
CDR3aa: CASSQGLAGGEQYF

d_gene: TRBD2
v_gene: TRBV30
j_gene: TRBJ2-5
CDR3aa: CAWSRLAGETQYF

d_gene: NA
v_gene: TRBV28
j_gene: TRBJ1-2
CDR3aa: CASIEQRNENYGYTF

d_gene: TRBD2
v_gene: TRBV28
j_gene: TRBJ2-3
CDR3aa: CASSFGGASGRTDTQYF

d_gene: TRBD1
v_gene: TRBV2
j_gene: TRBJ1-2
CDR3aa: CASRTGGSYGYTF

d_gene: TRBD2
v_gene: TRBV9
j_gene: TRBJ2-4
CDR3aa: CASSVRDYSWDIQYF

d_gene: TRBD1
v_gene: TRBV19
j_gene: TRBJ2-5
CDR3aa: CASSPGGRETQYF

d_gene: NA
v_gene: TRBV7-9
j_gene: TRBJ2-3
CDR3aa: CASSLPGPSTDTQYF